This T cell receptor (beta chain) was obtained from a study of shared clonotypes between healthy human individuals. Overall study context: The donors, two women and a few men, were aged 18 to 49. Whole-study results and caveats: A generally larger estimated richness was seen in naive subsets than in memory subsets. Limitation of the genetic and exposure-history diversity represented came from the few donors.

Germline loops: CDR1 MNHEY, CDR2 SVGAGI. Trimming cost V 4 bases and J 3 bases, with 16 bases left between them. The CDR3 extends over 15 amino acids. The split of CD4+ cells yielded CD45RA+ naive and CD45RA-negative memory subsets. The data were produced by immunoSEQ multiplex PCR, yet TCRdb's version contains in-frame clones alone and is incomplete. The sample includes about 640,000 clones, 72% of them seen just once. This clone appeared a few times. Its antigen is as yet unknown. The TCR comes from a woman aged 30 to 39 in good health. The sequenced material came from memory CD4+ T cells sorted from blood. Described subset: CD45RA-negative fraction. The rearrangement uses TRBV6-5 and TRBJ2-7, with a tentative D call TRBD2 (5 bases). The CDR3 protein is CASSSTSGNLYEQYF. DNA of the CDR3: TGTGCCAGCAGTTCGACGTCCGGGAATCTCTACGAGCAGTACTTC.